One and the same sample provided the 30 T cell receptor beta chains below, sequenced in a study of beta chain features in type 1 diabetes. Investigators reverse transcribed all isolated RNA, so they sequenced expressed TCRB transcripts. The method was immunoSEQ multiplex PCR; TCRdb's version includes in-frame clones alone and lacks a portion of them. The sample has about 330,000 clones, approximately 9.9% seen once; the top ten hold 0.015%. The sequenced sample consisted of naive CD4+ T cells from blood. The receptor set was obtained from a woman in her twenties or thirties in good health.

This clone was counted a few times. The chain recombines TRBV30 with TRBJ2-7; TRBD1 aligns across 9 bases. Trimming took 0 bases from V and 0 from J; bases not matched to a gene: 6. CDR3 length: 16 amino acids. Germline CDR1 reads GTSNPN; CDR2 reads SVGIG (reference sequence). The CDR3 sequence is CAWSVRGTGISYEQYF. The CDR3 DNA reads TGTGCCTGGAGTGTACGAGGGACAGGGATCTCCTACGAGCAGTACTTC.

This rearrangement joins TRBV10-3 to TRBJ2-1; possibly TRBD2 for D (6 bases). Germline values: CDR1 ENHRY, CDR2 SYGVKD. Deletions cut 0 bases from V and 5 bases from J, with 11 bases between. CDR3 length: 15 amino acids. CDR3 bases: TGTGCCATCAGTGAGTCTGAGGACTACCACAATGAGCAGTTCTTC. Its protein product is CAISESEDYHNEQFF.

This clone was seen more than once but under ten times. The V and J genes are TRBV2 and TRBJ2-5; TRBD1 matches 8 bases. In germline, CDR1 is SNHLY, CDR2 FYNNEI. This CDR3 spans 14 amino acids. Losses at the gene ends were 4 bases for V and 4 bases for J; bases not matched to a gene: 5. CDR3 loop: CASSVTGVAETQYF. Written as DNA, the CDR3 is TGTGCCAGCAGTGTGACAGGGGTTGCAGAGACCCAGTACTTC.

The chain employs TRBV28 and TRBJ1-1, with 8 bases fitting TRBD1. Trimming at V came to 3 bases and at J to 4 bases, leaving 7 bases not matched to a gene. The CDR3 totals 15 residues. The V gene's germline CDR1 is MDHEN and CDR2 SYDVKM. DNA of the CDR3: TGTGCCAGCAGTTTTTCGACAGGGGTGGGCACTGAAGCTTTCTTT. This codes for CASSFSTGVGTEAFF. The full variable domain, completed using reference TRBV28 and TRBJ1-1, is DVKVTQSSRYLVKRTGEKVFLECVQDMDHENMFWYRQDPGLGLRLIYFSYDVKMKEKGDIPEGYSVSREKKERFSLILESASTNQTSMYLCASSFSTGVGTEAFFGQGTRLTVV.

DNA of the CDR3: TGTGCCAGCAGCAAGACCGGGACTTTTATTCCCTACGAGCAGTACTTC. This sequence encodes CASSKTGTFIPYEQYF. The chain links TRBV11-1 to TRBJ2-7, with a tentative D call TRBD2 (6 bases). The V end was cut by 5 bases, the J end by 2 bases, with 19 bases between. The germline V gene has CDR1 SGHAT and CDR2 FQDESV (reference sequence). The CDR3 has 16 amino acids.

V usage is TRBV19 and J usage is TRBJ2-3; TRBD1 agrees at 8 bases. The trim removed 5 bases at V and 6 bases at J, leaving 13 bases unmatched. This CDR3 has 16 residues. The germline V gene has CDR1 LNHDA and CDR2 SQIVND (reference sequence). CDR3 nucleotide sequence: TGTGCCAGTAGTGAGCCCTCAGGGGGCATGTCGGATACGCAGTATTTT. Translated: CASSEPSGGMSDTQYF.

The chain carries TRBV11-2 and TRBJ2-7; TRBD1 matches 7 bases. V lost 3 bases and J lost 2; bases outside the gene matches: 4. This CDR3 has 14 residues. The V gene's germline CDR1 is SGHAT and CDR2 FQNNGV. CDR3 protein: CASSFNRGTYEQYF. The CDR3 DNA sequence: TGTGCCAGCAGCTTTAACAGGGGAACCTACGAGCAGTACTTC.

DNA for the CDR3: TGTGCCAGCAGCTTAGTGGGAATGCAGGGGGGAACAGATACGCAGTATTTT. This sequence encodes CASSLVGMQGGTDTQYF. The J gene is TRBJ2-3, the V gene TRBV7-2; D perhaps matches TRBD1 (7 bases). V shed 1 base and J shed 3 bases, with 17 bases lying between them. Germline V gene lookup returns CDR1 SGHTA and CDR2 FQGNSA. This CDR3 spans 17 amino acids.

The table lists this clone with a few counts. This chain joins TRBV7-9 and TRBJ2-2; D is ambiguous. Trimming stripped 3 bases from V and 6 bases from J, with 8 bases between. CDR1 SEHNR and CDR2 FQNEAQ come from the germline V gene (reference sequence). The CDR3 contains 13 residues. CDR3 residues: CASSFPTPGELFF. The CDR3 DNA sequence: TGTGCCAGCAGCTTTCCCACACCCGGGGAGCTGTTTTTT.

The rearrangement uses TRBV7-9 and TRBJ1-5; 7 bases are shared with TRBD1. Unmatched junction bases numbered 9, after V lost 4 bases and J lost 3 bases. From germline, CDR1 is SEHNR and CDR2 FQNEAQ (reference sequence). This CDR3 spans 16 amino acids. CDR3 nucleotides: TGTGCCAGCAGCTCCCCCTTGACAGGGCCCAATCAGCCCCAGCATTTT. Translating it yields CASSSPLTGPNQPQHF.

The chain carries TRBV9 and TRBJ2-5; 15 nucleotides align to TRBD2. V shed 4 bases, J shed 2 bases, and the junction held 3 bases outside the gene matches. Per the germline V gene, CDR1 is SGDLS and CDR2 is YYNGEE. This CDR3 contains 16 residues. This CDR3 reads CASSMGLAGGQETQYF. The CDR3, as DNA: TGTGCCAGCAGCATGGGACTAGCGGGAGGACAAGAGACCCAGTACTTC.

This clone came up a few times. V is TRBV4-2 and J is TRBJ2-2; 11 bases map to TRBD1. The J segment lost 5 bases and the V segment lost 4 bases, leaving 3 bases of the junction unmatched. The CDR3 length is 15 residues. The germline gives CDR1 LGHNA, CDR2 YNFKEQ. In DNA, the CDR3 is TGTGCCAGCAGCCTCGGGACAGGGGGAACCGGGGAGCTGTTTTTT. This gives the protein CASSLGTGGTGELFF.

The chain couples TRBV12-5 to TRBJ2-5, with a weak D call TRBD2 (5 bases). The CDR3 totals 15 residues. The V end lost 1 base, the J end lost 3 bases, and 12 bases lay between the germline ends. Germline values: CDR1 LGHNT, CDR2 FRNRAP. CDR3 DNA sequence: TGTGCTAGTGGTTTGGGGACTTCCGATAAAGAGACCCAGTACTTC. This codes for CASGLGTSDKETQYF.

This clone was seen a few times. This chain joins TRBV2 and TRBJ2-5, with 7 nucleotides matching TRBD2. The germline V gene encodes CDR1 SNHLY and CDR2 FYNNEI. The trim removed 1 base at V and 9 bases at J, leaving 17 bases unmatched. The CDR3 runs 17 residues. The CDR3 DNA is TGTGCCAGCAGTGAAGGGACCATAGCGGGCACTCCGGGGGCCCAGTACTTC. Its translation is CASSEGTIAGTPGAQYF.

This clone was detected only a few times. The chain combines TRBV9 with TRBJ2-3; 13 nucleotides match TRBD2. CDR3 size: 17 residues. The germline V gene encodes CDR1 SGDLS and CDR2 YYNGEE. Trimming at V came to 4 bases and at J to 1 base, leaving 6 bases not matched to a gene. The CDR3 is CASSPRLAGGGTDTQYF. CDR3 coding DNA: TGTGCCAGCAGCCCCCGACTAGCGGGAGGCGGCACAGATACGCAGTATTTT.

The chain has TRBV5-1 and TRBJ2-1, with 8 positions matching TRBD1. CDR1 is SGHRS and CDR2 is YFSETQ in the germline V gene. Trimming removed 0 bases from V and 7 bases from J; junction bases left unmatched: 9. The CDR3 length is 16 residues. CDR3 residues: CASSLAQGTGNNEQFF. In DNA, the CDR3 is TGCGCCAGCAGCTTGGCCCAGGGGACAGGAAATAATGAGCAGTTCTTC. The complete variable domain, with remaining parts taken from reference TRBV5-1 and TRBJ2-1, reads KAGVTQTPRYLIKTRGQQVTLSCSPISGHRSVSWYQQTPGQGLQFLFEYFSETQRNKGNFPGRFSGRQFSNSRSEMNVSTLELGDSALYLCASSLAQGTGNNEQFFGPGTRLTVL.

The rearrangement joins TRBV11-3 to TRBJ2-5; tentatively, D is TRBD2 (6 bases). The CDR3 spans 14 residues. Between the trimmed V and J ends, which lost 5 bases and 4 bases, there was a span of 14 bases. Germline V CDR1 and CDR2: SGHNT, YENEEA. The CDR3 loop reads CASSKPGVGETQYF. The CDR3 DNA follows: TGTGCCAGCAGCAAACCGGGGGTCGGAGAGACCCAGTACTTC. Based on the CDR3 plus reference TRBV11-3 and TRBJ2-5, the full variable domain is EAGVVQSPRYKIIEKKQPVAFWCNPISGHNTLYWYLQNLGQGPELLIRYENEEAVDDSQLPKDRFSAERLKGVDSTLKIQPAELGDSAVYLCASSKPGVGETQYFGPGTRLLVL.

This clone appeared a few times. The chain joins TRBV11-1 to TRBJ1-2; D not resolved. The V end lost 4 bases, the J end lost 2 bases, and 2 bases lay between the germline ends. This CDR3 comprises 11 residues. The V gene's germline CDR1 is SGHAT and CDR2 FQDESV (reference sequence). The CDR3 region has the DNA TGTGCCAGCAGCTCAAACTATGGCTACACCTTC. It specifies CASSSNYGYTF.

This clone was seen only once. The V and J genes are TRBV7-6 and TRBJ2-1, with a tentative D call TRBD2 (6 bases). Germline values: CDR1 SGHVS, CDR2 FNYEAQ. CDR3 length equals 16 residues. Between the trimmed V and J ends, which lost 4 bases and 1 base, there was a span of 14 bases. The CDR3 loop is CASSSNRLVSYNEQFF. CDR3 nucleotide sequence: TGTGCCAGCAGCTCAAACCGACTAGTTTCCTACAATGAGCAGTTCTTC.

As concerns this clone: Other nucleotide sequences in the sample specify the same CDR3. V and J are TRBV5-1 and TRBJ2-5; no firm D call. Per germline, CDR1 SGHRS and CDR2 YFSETQ. V lost 0 bases and J 2 bases, leaving 8 bases between the germline ends. The CDR3 sequence is 14 residues long. The CDR3 sequence is CASSLAGAQETQYF. The CDR3 DNA is TGCGCCAGCAGCTTGGCCGGTGCTCAAGAGACCCAGTACTTC. Using reference TRBV5-1 and TRBJ2-5 for the parts outside the CDR3, the full variable domain is KAGVTQTPRYLIKTRGQQVTLSCSPISGHRSVSWYQQTPGQGLQFLFEYFSETQRNKGNFPGRFSGRQFSNSRSEMNVSTLELGDSALYLCASSLAGAQETQYFGPGTRLLVL.

This clone turned up a few times. The chain links TRBV18 to TRBJ2-1; TRBD1 agrees at 9 bases. CDR1 and CDR2 from the germline V gene are KGHSH and LQKENI. V lost 0 bases and J lost 6; bases outside the gene matches: 6. The CDR3 runs to 16 residues. The CDR3, as DNA: TGTGCCAGCTCACCACCGACCGGGACAGGGCTCAATGAGCAGTTCTTC. It translates to CASSPPTGTGLNEQFF.

This chain uses TRBV5-4 with TRBJ2-7; TRBD2 matches at 7 bases. V lost 2 bases, J lost 3 bases, and 2 bases stayed unmatched. This CDR3 is built from 13 residues. The germline V gene has CDR1 SGHNT and CDR2 YYREEE (reference sequence). CDR3 sequence: CASSLGLDYEQYF. The CDR3, as DNA: TGTGCCAGCAGCTTAGGACTAGACTACGAGCAGTACTTC.

J is TRBJ2-1 and V is TRBV19; 9 bases map to TRBD2. After removal of 5 bases from V and 2 bases from J, the junction contained 7 bases not matched to a gene. In germline, CDR1 is LNHDA, CDR2 SQIVND (reference sequence). This CDR3 has 16 amino acids. The CDR3 protein is CASSATTSGPYNEQFF. The CDR3 coding sequence is TGTGCCAGTAGTGCCACGACTAGCGGACCCTACAATGAGCAGTTCTTC.

This chain uses TRBV18 with TRBJ2-7, with TRBD1 as a possible D gene (5 bases). CDR1 is KGHSH, CDR2 LQKENI, per germline. The CDR3 sequence is 14 residues long. V lost 0 bases to trimming and J lost 3 bases, with 9 bases between them. The CDR3 is CASSPPQGNYEQYF. CDR3 DNA: TGTGCCAGCTCACCACCGCAGGGCAACTACGAGCAGTACTTC.

This clone came up a few times. Other nucleotide sequences in the sample specify the same CDR3. The chain couples TRBV19 to TRBJ2-3; TRBD2 might be the D (6 bases). With 6 bases removed from V and 5 bases from J, the gap between germline ends came to 12 bases. Germline V CDR1 and CDR2: LNHDA, SQIVND (reference sequence). The CDR3 totals 13 residues. The CDR3 is CASRTGAEDTQYF. DNA for the CDR3: TGTGCCAGTAGGACGGGAGCAGAAGATACGCAGTATTTT.

The table lists this clone with a few counts. The rearrangement uses TRBV9 and TRBJ1-3; D gene unclear. Germline V gene lookup returns CDR1 SGDLS and CDR2 YYNGEE. This CDR3 comprises 15 residues. V dropped 3 bases and J dropped 0 bases, with 10 bases sitting between them. This CDR3 reads CASSADGDSGNTIYF. CDR3 DNA sequence: TGTGCCAGCAGCGCCGACGGAGACTCTGGAAACACCATATATTTT.

Only a few counts were recorded for this clone. V usage is TRBV5-6 and J usage is TRBJ2-1; D possibly corresponds to TRBD1 (6 bases). This CDR3 has 12 amino acids. Germline V gene lookup returns CDR1 SGHDT and CDR2 YYEEEE. Trimming cost V 5 bases and J 8 bases, with 11 bases left between them. CDR3 protein: CASRQTGYEQFF. Written as DNA, the CDR3 is TGTGCCAGCAGACAAACAGGGTATGAGCAGTTCTTC.

V gene TRBV15 combines with J gene TRBJ2-1; 7 bases map to TRBD2. The CDR3 is made up of 14 amino acids. Germline lookup yields CDR1 LNHNV and CDR2 YYDKDF (reference sequence). The junction had 1 base not matched to a gene; V was cut back by 2 bases and J by 3 bases. CDR3 in amino acids: CATSRLADYNEQFF. CDR3 nucleotides: TGTGCCACCAGCAGACTAGCGGACTACAATGAGCAGTTCTTC.

The chain couples TRBV9 to TRBJ1-2, with D uncertain. In germline, CDR1 is SGDLS, CDR2 YYNGEE. Trimming took 4 bases from V and 1 from J, leaving 14 bases between them. The CDR3 consists of 15 residues. The CDR3 region has the DNA TGTGCCAGCAGCCCCCGGGGAGGGATTAACTATGGCTACACCTTC. Its translation: CASSPRGGINYGYTF.

In its sample, this clone was seen a few times. The chain combines TRBV5-8 with TRBJ2-7, with 9 bases fitting TRBD1. The V gene end was trimmed by 1 base and the J gene end by 4 bases; junction bases not matched to a gene: 6. The CDR3 has 15 residues. From germline, CDR1 is SGHTS and CDR2 YDEGEE. For the CDR3, the DNA is TGTGCCAGCAGCTTGAAAACAGGGGGCTTGTACGAGCAGTACTTC. Translation gives CASSLKTGGLYEQYF.